The next 27 T cell receptor beta chains were all read from a single sample in a study of Ad26.COV2.S vaccination and SARS-CoV-2 variants. As for treatment: around 19 received Ad26.COV2.S at low or high dose, single or two shots; about five received placebo; per-sample allocation not given. Repertoires come from day 63 after the first vaccine or placebo injection. The repertoire was sequenced with immunoSEQ multiplex PCR; TCRdb's copy has only in-frame clones and lacks some. The sample holds 300,000 to 350,000 clones, roughly 90% seen once. The sequencing used peripheral blood, collected in a trial of Ad26.COV2.S vaccine versus placebo. Receptor source: a person between 18 and 65 years old who received the Ad26.COV2.S COVID-19 vaccine or a placebo.

The chain recombines TRBV15 with TRBJ1-6; D possibly corresponds to TRBD1 (6 bases). This CDR3 is built from 15 residues. With 3 bases removed from V and 10 bases from J, the gap between germline ends came to 16 bases. Germline assignment: CDR1 LNHNV and CDR2 YYDKDF (reference sequence). CDR3 sequence (DNA): TGTGCCACCAGCAGGGAGACAGGAGGGGACTCACCCCTCCACTTT. Translated, it gives CATSRETGGDSPLHF.

The chain couples TRBV3-1 (or the pseudogene TRBV3-2) to TRBJ2-2, with 8 nucleotides matching TRBD1. CDR3 length: 17 residues. The junction had 10 bases not matched to a gene; V was cut back by 4 bases and J by 3 bases. Germline V gene lookup returns CDR1 LGHDT and CDR2 YNNKEL (reference sequence). The CDR3 DNA is TGTGCCAGCAGCCCGTGGACAGGGAAAGTACACACCGGGGAGCTGTTTTTT. It yields the protein CASSPWTGKVHTGELFF.

The chain combines TRBV4-1 with TRBJ2-2; D might be TRBD2 (6 bases). Germline V gene sequence: CDR1 MGHRA, CDR2 YSYEKL. V dropped 0 bases and J dropped 1 base, with 12 bases sitting between them. This CDR3 is built from 17 residues. The CDR3 protein is CASSQEGASVNTGELFF. The CDR3 DNA reads as TGCGCCAGCAGCCAAGAAGGGGCTAGCGTGAACACCGGGGAGCTGTTTTTT.

V is TRBV4-3 and J is TRBJ2-1, with D tentatively TRBD1 (7 bases). This CDR3 comprises 19 residues. Trimming took off 0 bases at V and 10 bases at J, with 28 bases between the two ends. The germline gives CDR1 LGHNA, CDR2 YSLEER. CDR3 protein: CASSQDQTWETGRYREQFF. In DNA form, the CDR3 reads TGCGCCAGCAGCCAAGATCAAACGTGGGAGACAGGGAGGTATAGAGAGCAGTTCTTC.

The CDR3 reads CASSPNTGELFF. The CDR3 region has the DNA TGTGCCAGCAGTCCTAACACCGGGGAGCTGTTTTTT. This chain joins TRBV12-3 or TRBV12-4 and TRBJ2-2; no reliable D call. The length of the CDR3 is 12 residues. V was pared by 5 bases and J by 2 bases, with 3 bases between.

This chain's CDR3 is CASSTWDRGGELFF. The CDR3, as DNA: TGTGCCAGCAGCACCTGGGACAGGGGAGGGGAGCTGTTTTTT. This chain joins TRBV6-5 and TRBJ2-2; 10 nucleotides align to TRBD1. V lost 6 bases to trimming and J lost 8 bases; unmatched junction nucleotides: 6. This CDR3 region has 14 residues. Germline V gene data show CDR1 as MNHEY and CDR2 as SVGAGI.

The chain carries TRBV7-8 and TRBJ2-4; weak D call: TRBD1 (6 bases). CDR1 is SGHVS, CDR2 FQNEAQ, per germline. The V and J ends lost 5 bases and 11 bases respectively, with 19 bases between them. This CDR3 is built from 14 residues. The CDR3: CASSPRTVVDLQYF. In DNA, the CDR3 is TGTGCCAGCAGCCCCCGGACAGTAGTGGACCTTCAGTACTTC.

V usage is TRBV30 and J usage is TRBJ1-5; TRBD1 is a possible D gene (5 bases). Germline loops: CDR1 GTSNPN, CDR2 SVGIG (reference sequence). There are 15 residues in the CDR3. V lost 3 bases to trimming and J lost 3 bases, with 15 bases between them. CDR3 sequence: CAWSEGRGPNQPQHF. Written as DNA, the CDR3 is TGTGCCTGGAGCGAAGGGAGGGGACCCAATCAGCCCCAGCATTTT. Together with reference TRBV30 and TRBJ1-5, the CDR3 gives the full variable domain: SQTIHQWPATLVQPVGSPLSLECTVEGTSNPNLYWYRQAAGRGLQLLFYSVGIGQISSEVPQNLSASRPQDRQFILSSKKLLLSDSGFYLCAWSEGRGPNQPQHFGDGTRLSIL.

The genes are TRBV7-9 and TRBJ2-5; 11 bases map to TRBD1. The CDR3 is 15 residues long. Trimming removed 1 base from V and 3 bases from J; junction bases left unmatched: 1. From germline, CDR1 is SEHNR and CDR2 FQNEAQ (reference sequence). The CDR3 DNA sequence: TGTGCCAGCAGCTTAGGGGACAGGGGGAAAGAGACCCAGTACTTC. Its translation is CASSLGDRGKETQYF.

This clone came up once. V gene TRBV6-4 combines with J gene TRBJ1-2, with 7 bases that match TRBD1. Germline trimming cut 2 bases from V and 5 bases from J; bases unmatched to any gene: 5. The V gene's germline CDR1 is MRHNA and CDR2 SNTAGT. This CDR3 is 14 amino acids long. The DNA for the CDR3 is TGTGCCAGCAGTGACCACAGGGGTATATATGGCTACACCTTC. It codes for CASSDHRGIYGYTF.

J is TRBJ1-1 and V is TRBV19, with 10 positions matching TRBD1. The CDR3 is 13 amino acids. V gave up 3 bases and J gave up 11 bases; unmatched junction bases: 6. Per germline, CDR1 LNHDA and CDR2 SQIVND (reference sequence). The CDR3 DNA follows: TGTGCCAGTAGTATTGGTGGGACAGGGGCGGCTTTCTTT. Translated: CASSIGGTGAAFF.

J is TRBJ1-2 and V is TRBV18; possible D gene TRBD1, 5 bases. Per germline, CDR1 KGHSH and CDR2 LQKENI. The CDR3 length is 16 residues. Trimming shortened V by 4 bases and J by 2 bases, and 17 bases separated the two germline ends. CDR3 loop: CASSLPAGTVNYGYTF. CDR3 nucleotides: TGTGCCAGCTCACTACCTGCGGGGACGGTGAACTATGGCTACACCTTC.

This clone has only one observation. The rearrangement links TRBV5-6 to TRBJ1-5, with TRBD1 as a possible D gene (5 bases). The CDR3 is 18 residues long. V lost 2 bases and J 6 bases, leaving 24 bases between the germline ends. Germline loops: CDR1 SGHDT, CDR2 YYEEEE. The CDR3 loop is CASSLNPGEGAIGQPQHF. The CDR3 bases are TGTGCCAGCAGCTTAAACCCCGGGGAAGGGGCAATCGGTCAGCCCCAGCATTTT.

The chain is built from TRBV6-2 or TRBV6-3 and TRBJ2-7; the match to TRBD2 covers 8 bases. This CDR3 is 17 amino acids long. Germline CDR1 reads MNHEY; CDR2 reads SVGEGT. J gave up 2 bases and V 0 bases, and 9 bases lay outside the gene matches. The CDR3 coding sequence is TGTGCCAGCAGTTACTCGAAGTCGCTCGGGGGGGCCTACGAGCAGTACTTC. It is translated as CASSYSKSLGGAYEQYF.

The V gene is TRBV5-5, the J gene TRBJ2-3; D remains unclear. Deletions cut 2 bases from V and 0 bases from J, with 7 bases between. In germline, CDR1 is SGHKS, CDR2 YYEKEE (reference sequence). The CDR3 consists of 14 residues. CDR3 amino acids: CASSLQASTDTQYF. The CDR3 DNA follows: TGTGCCAGCAGCTTACAAGCAAGCACAGATACGCAGTATTTT.

This clone has a handful of counts. This chain uses TRBV27 with TRBJ2-7; no clear D. The V end was cut by 4 bases, the J end by 2 bases, with 12 bases between. CDR3 length equals 14 residues. The germline V gene has CDR1 MNHEY and CDR2 SMNVEV (reference sequence). CDR3 residues: CASSSSDSTYEQYV. The CDR3 nucleotides read TGTGCCAGCAGTTCCAGTGACTCTACCTACGAGCAGTACGTC.

In this sample, this clone turned up a few times. V and J are TRBV4-1 and TRBJ1-4; D unclear. Trimming cost V 3 bases and J 14 bases, with 13 bases left between them. Germline assignment: CDR1 MGHRA and CDR2 YSYEKL. The CDR3 is 12 amino acids. The CDR3 region is CASSHPYDHLFF. The CDR3 DNA sequence: TGCGCCAGCAGCCACCCGTATGATCATCTGTTTTTT.

This chain's CDR3 is CASSQQKSRYGYTF. The DNA of the CDR3 is TGTGCCAGCAGCCAGCAAAAGAGCCGATATGGCTACACCTTC. The V gene is TRBV5-6, the J gene TRBJ1-2; D is unclear. Deletions cut 4 bases from V and 5 bases from J, with 15 bases between. In germline, CDR1 is SGHDT, CDR2 YYEEEE. This CDR3 has 14 residues.

This rearrangement joins TRBV7-9 to TRBJ2-5; 8 positions agree with TRBD2. The length of the CDR3 is 14 residues. Germline values: CDR1 SEHNR, CDR2 FQNEAQ (reference sequence). The junction had 5 bases not matched to a gene; V was cut back by 5 bases and J by 3 bases. CDR3: CASSPWRGEETQYF. DNA for the CDR3: TGTGCCAGCAGCCCCTGGCGGGGGGAAGAGACCCAGTACTTC.

This chain links TRBV18 with TRBJ1-1; 11 bases fit TRBD1. V was clipped by 4 bases and J by 7 bases; unmatched bases: 5. Germline loops: CDR1 KGHSH, CDR2 LQKENI. The CDR3 is 14 amino acids. CDR3 in amino acids: CASSQRTGGLEAFF. The CDR3 DNA is TGTGCCAGCTCACAAAGGACAGGGGGCCTTGAAGCTTTCTTT.

The rearrangement joins TRBV4-2 to TRBJ2-1, with D tentatively TRBD1 or TRBD2 (5 bases each). This CDR3 comprises 13 residues. Germline CDR1 is LGHNA and CDR2 is YNFKEQ. Trimming stripped 4 bases from V and 5 bases from J, with 9 bases between. CDR3 sequence reads: CASSLLGDNEQFF. CDR3 in DNA: TGTGCCAGCAGCCTCCTGGGGGACAATGAGCAGTTCTTC.

This chain joins TRBV18 and TRBJ2-2, with 8 nucleotides matching TRBD2. This CDR3 is built from 16 residues. CDR1 KGHSH and CDR2 LQKENI come from the germline V gene. V shed 5 bases and J 0 bases; nucleotides not matched to a gene: 5. CDR3 sequence (DNA): TGTGCCAGCTCATCACTTAGCGGGGCGAACACCGGGGAGCTGTTTTTT. This translates into CASSSLSGANTGELFF.

V is TRBV7-8 and J is TRBJ1-2, with a possible D match to TRBD1 (5 bases). Germline assignment: CDR1 SGHVS and CDR2 FQNEAQ. This CDR3 contains 15 residues. Trimming removed 3 bases at V and 2 bases at J, with 13 bases between. The CDR3 nucleotides read TGTGCCAGCAGCTTCCGGGACTCAAAAAACTATGGCTACACCTTC. Protein sequence: CASSFRDSKNYGYTF.

This chain connects TRBV27 to TRBJ2-1, with 13 bases matching TRBD2. The trim removed 2 bases at V and 4 bases at J, leaving 8 bases unmatched. CDR3 length equals 18 residues. Looked up from germline, CDR1 is MNHEY and CDR2 is SMNVEV (reference sequence). CDR3 amino acids: CASSLILAGGPFYNEQFF. In DNA, the CDR3 is TGTGCCAGCAGTTTAATACTAGCGGGAGGGCCTTTTTACAATGAGCAGTTCTTC.

The chain joins TRBV6-6 to TRBJ1-5; no clear D. This CDR3 comprises 13 residues. The V end was cut by 7 bases, the J end by 7 bases, with 14 bases between. Germline CDR1 is MNHNY and CDR2 is SVGAGI (reference sequence). CDR3 in DNA: TGTGCCAGCACCAATATTCAAACCCAGCCCCAGCATTTT. This translates into CASTNIQTQPQHF.

This chain uses TRBV30 with TRBJ1-5; a weak D match, TRBD1 (5 bases). This CDR3 is 13 amino acids long. Per germline, CDR1 GTSNPN and CDR2 SVGIG (reference sequence). V lost 2 bases, J lost 6 bases, and 11 bases lay in between. In DNA, the CDR3 is TGTGCCTGGAGTACAGGTGGCGGTCAGCCCCAGCATTTT. This sequence encodes CAWSTGGGQPQHF.

The chain uses TRBV9 and TRBJ2-3; 8 positions match TRBD1. V trimming: 4 bases; J trimming: 4 bases; junction bases outside the gene matches: 8. Germline V gene data show CDR1 as SGDLS and CDR2 as YYNGEE. This CDR3 spans 15 amino acids. CDR3 in amino acids: CASSLRTGSADTQYF. Here the CDR3 DNA reads TGTGCCAGCAGCCTTCGGACAGGGTCGGCAGATACGCAGTATTTT. Drawing the rest from reference TRBV9 and TRBJ2-3, the complete variable domain is DSGVTQTPKHLITATGQRVTLRCSPRSGDLSVYWYQQSLDQGLQFLIQYYNGEERAKGNILERFSAQQFPDLHSELNLSSLELGDSALYFCASSLRTGSADTQYFGPGTRLTVL.